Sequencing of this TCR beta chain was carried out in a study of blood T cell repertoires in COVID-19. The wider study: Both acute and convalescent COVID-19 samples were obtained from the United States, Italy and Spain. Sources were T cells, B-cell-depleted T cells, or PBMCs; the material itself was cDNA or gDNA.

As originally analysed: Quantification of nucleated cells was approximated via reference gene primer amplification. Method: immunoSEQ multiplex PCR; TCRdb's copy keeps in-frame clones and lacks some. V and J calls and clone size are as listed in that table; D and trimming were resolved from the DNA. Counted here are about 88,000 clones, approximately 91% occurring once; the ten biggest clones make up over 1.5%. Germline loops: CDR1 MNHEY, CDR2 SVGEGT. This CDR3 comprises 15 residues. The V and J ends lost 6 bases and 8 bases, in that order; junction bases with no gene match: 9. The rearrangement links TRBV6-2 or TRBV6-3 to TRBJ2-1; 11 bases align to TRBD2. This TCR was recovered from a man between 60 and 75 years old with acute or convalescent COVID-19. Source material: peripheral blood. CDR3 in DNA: TGTGCCAGCAGCGTGGGACTAGCGGCTAGGGATGAGCAGTTCTTC. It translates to CASSVGLAARDEQFF.